This TCR beta chain was documented in a study of blood T cell repertoires in COVID-19. About the study: There were acute and convalescent COVID-19 samples, and they came from the United States, Italy and Spain.

As processed by the authors: Estimated nucleated cell counts came from reference gene primer amplification. Generated by immunoSEQ multiplex PCR, the TCRdb table keeps only in-frame clones and is missing some. Clone size and V and J calls were adopted from that table, with D and trimming inferred from the DNA. Among some 390,000 clones listed, around 87% were seen once. The sample consisted of peripheral blood. The receptor was derived from a woman aged 60-70 years with COVID-19, enrolled during active disease.

The CDR3 loop is CASSEYYQGIPLHF. The CDR3, as DNA: TGTGCCAGCAGTGAATATTATCAGGGAATCCCCCTCCACTTT. J is TRBJ1-6 and V is TRBV25-1; possibly TRBD1 for D (5 bases). In germline, CDR1 is MGHDK, CDR2 SYGVNS. CDR3 length: 14 residues. V was pared by 0 bases and J by 13 bases, with 13 bases between.